This entry lists 20 T cell receptor beta chains sequenced from one sample in a study of blood T cell repertoires in COVID-19. Only in-frame clones appear in the TCRdb table, and some are missing; sequencing was by immunoSEQ multiplex PCR. The sample has some 56,000 clones; more than 75% are singletons. The sequenced sample consisted of peripheral blood. Receptors originate from a woman of 80 years or more with acute or convalescent COVID-19.

The chain joins TRBV2 to TRBJ2-1; 11 positions agree with TRBD2. V was pared by 5 bases and J by 8 bases, with 5 bases of the junction left unmatched. CDR1 and CDR2 (germline): SNHLY, FYNNEI. The CDR3 has 14 amino acids. CDR3 protein: CASSMTSGKHEQFF. In nucleotides, the CDR3 is TGTGCCAGCAGTATGACTAGCGGGAAACATGAGCAGTTCTTC.

This rearrangement joins TRBV4-1 to TRBJ1-1; D not resolved. Germline assignment: CDR1 MGHRA and CDR2 YSYEKL. V dropped 1 base and J dropped 0 bases, with 9 bases sitting between them. This CDR3 is built from 15 residues. CDR3 protein: CASSQAPQLNTEAFF. CDR3 bases: TGCGCCAGCAGCCAAGCGCCACAGCTGAACACTGAAGCTTTCTTT.

This clone occurred a few times. The chain is built from TRBV2 and TRBJ1-4; the match to TRBD1 covers 9 bases. The CDR3 contains 13 residues. Per germline, CDR1 SNHLY and CDR2 FYNNEI. V gave up 6 bases and J gave up 5 bases; unmatched junction bases: 1. The CDR3 sequence: CASRGTGNEKLFF. CDR3 coding DNA: TGTGCCAGCAGAGGGACAGGGAATGAAAAACTGTTTTTT.

The CDR3 protein is CASSPDRSRGYGYTF. Written as DNA, the CDR3 is TGTGCCAGCAGCCCTGACAGGTCTCGGGGCTATGGCTACACCTTC. The gene calls are TRBV7-2 and TRBJ1-2; D may be TRBD1 (6 bases). This CDR3 is built from 15 residues. The germline gives CDR1 SGHTA, CDR2 FQGNSA. V was pared by 5 bases and J by 4 bases, with 17 bases between.

V and J are TRBV10-2 and TRBJ2-7; 7 bases align to TRBD2. The junction had 18 bases not matched to a gene; V was cut back by 10 bases and J by 3 bases. Germline-derived CDR1 and CDR2 are WSHSY and SAAADI. This CDR3 is built from 16 residues. CDR3 sequence: CATQRGGVFGFYEQYF. The CDR3, as DNA: TGCGCCACCCAACGGGGAGGGGTGTTTGGATTCTACGAGCAGTACTTC.

The chain combines TRBV2 with TRBJ2-2, with a tentative D call TRBD2 (6 bases). The CDR3 contains 15 residues. CDR1 is SNHLY, CDR2 FYNNEI, per germline. Trimming removed 6 bases at V and 0 bases at J, with 11 bases between. The CDR3 is CASRGGRTNTGELFF. CDR3 DNA: TGTGCCAGCAGGGGGGGACGGACGAACACCGGGGAGCTGTTTTTT.

The rearrangement uses TRBV12-3 or TRBV12-4 and TRBJ1-5; a weak D match, TRBD1 (5 bases). The CDR3 consists of 13 residues. Trimming took 7 bases from V and 4 from J, leaving 11 bases between them. The CDR3 DNA reads as TGTGCCAGCACACCCGGGGGGAATCAGCCCCAGCATTTT. It yields the protein CASTPGGNQPQHF.

The chain employs TRBV19 and TRBJ2-2; D gene unclear. The germline V gene has CDR1 LNHDA and CDR2 SQIVND (reference sequence). The CDR3 runs 11 residues. Trimming cost V 8 bases and J 9 bases, with 10 bases left between them. The CDR3 DNA reads as TGTGCCAGTCAGGCGCTCAGGGAGCTGTTTTTT. This encodes CASQALRELFF.

V gene TRBV3-1 (or the pseudogene TRBV3-2) combines with J gene TRBJ1-3; D remains ambiguous. The CDR3 contains 12 residues. V lost 3 bases and J 10 bases, leaving 10 bases between the germline ends. The germline V gene encodes CDR1 LGHDT and CDR2 YNNKEL (reference sequence). The chain's CDR3 is CASSQRGRTIYF. CDR3 bases: TGTGCCAGCAGCCAGAGAGGAAGAACCATATATTTT.

This clone showed up just a few times. The rearrangement uses TRBV7-9 and TRBJ2-5, with D tentatively TRBD1 (5 bases). The CDR3 length is 15 residues. Germline-derived CDR1 and CDR2 are SEHNR and FQNEAQ (reference sequence). V lost 3 bases and J 0 bases, leaving 11 bases between the germline ends. The CDR3 DNA follows: TGTGCCAGCAGCTTGGGGCAGGTGAACCAAGAGACCCAGTACTTC. Translation gives CASSLGQVNQETQYF.

The chain carries TRBV11-3 and TRBJ1-4, with D perhaps matching TRBD1 (5 bases). The CDR3 consists of 15 residues. The germline gives CDR1 SGHNT, CDR2 YENEEA. The ends were cut back, 3 bases at V and 7 bases at J, with 15 bases in the middle. DNA of the CDR3: TGTGCCAGCAGCTTTTTGAGGCAGGGAGGTGAAAAACTGTTTTTT. It encodes CASSFLRQGGEKLFF.

V and J are TRBV10-3 and TRBJ2-1; the D gene is possibly TRBD2 (5 bases). CDR3 length equals 14 residues. V was trimmed by 4 bases and J by 10 bases, leaving 17 bases between them. Per germline, CDR1 ENHRY and CDR2 SYGVKD. The CDR3 sequence is CAISGGLPSGEQFF. The CDR3 DNA is TGTGCCATCAGTGGAGGGCTACCTTCGGGGGAGCAGTTCTTC.

This chain uses TRBV6-5 with TRBJ1-1; a possible D gene is TRBD1 (5 bases). Trimming pared 8 bases from V and 1 base from J, leaving 14 bases between. The CDR3 covers 14 residues. Germline values: CDR1 MNHEY, CDR2 SVGAGI. DNA of the CDR3: TGTGCCAGCGGCCGTTGGGGCGGGAACACTGAAGCTTTCTTT. Translation gives CASGRWGGNTEAFF.

The chain is built from TRBV5-1 and TRBJ1-4; possibly TRBD1 for D (5 bases). The CDR3 runs to 16 residues. Trimming left V 0 bases short and J 0 bases short, with 9 bases between. Per germline, CDR1 SGHRS and CDR2 YFSETQ. The DNA of the CDR3 is TGCGCCAGCAGCTTGGCCACAGGAGCAACTAATGAAAAACTGTTTTTT. It encodes CASSLATGATNEKLFF.

A single count supports this clone. The chain links TRBV2 to TRBJ1-2; TRBD1 matches 7 bases. V shed 4 bases and J 6 bases; nucleotides not matched to a gene: 8. Per the germline V gene, CDR1 is SNHLY and CDR2 is FYNNEI. The CDR3 spans 14 residues. The CDR3 loop reads CASSALDRVDGYTF. CDR3 nucleotides: TGTGCCAGCAGTGCCTTAGACAGGGTGGATGGCTACACCTTC. Drawing the rest from reference TRBV2 and TRBJ1-2, the complete variable domain is EPEVTQTPSHQVTQMGQEVILRCVPISNHLYFYWYRQILGQKVEFLVSFYNNEISEKSEIFDDQFSVERPDGSNFTLKIRSTKLEDSAMYFCASSALDRVDGYTFGSGTRLTVV.

The CDR3 spells CASREQGGGTAGYTF. CDR3 nucleotide sequence: TGTGCCAGCAGGGAACAGGGGGGCGGGACTGCGGGCTACACCTTC. The J gene is TRBJ1-2, the V gene TRBV2; 8 bases fit TRBD1. This CDR3 is 15 amino acids long. With 6 bases clipped from V and 8 bases from J, the junction kept 14 bases outside the gene matches. Germline V gene data show CDR1 as SNHLY and CDR2 as FYNNEI. Full variable domain (missing parts from reference TRBV2 and TRBJ1-2): EPEVTQTPSHQVTQMGQEVILRCVPISNHLYFYWYRQILGQKVEFLVSFYNNEISEKSEIFDDQFSVERPDGSNFTLKIRSTKLEDSAMYFCASREQGGGTAGYTFGSGTRLTVV.

A single count supports this clone. The rearrangement uses TRBV7-2 and TRBJ2-6; D may be TRBD1 (7 bases). From germline, CDR1 is SGHTA and CDR2 FQGNSA. CDR3 length equals 17 residues. Trimming stripped 5 bases from V and 0 bases from J, with 14 bases between. The CDR3 protein is CASSSTGDFSGANVLTF. The CDR3 DNA sequence: TGTGCCAGCAGCAGTACAGGGGACTTCTCTGGGGCCAACGTCCTGACTTTC.

To note about this clone: An end of the junction differs from the germline gene, which may be a read error. This chain uses TRBV5-1 with TRBJ1-1, with 8 nucleotides matching TRBD1. CDR1 SGHRS and CDR2 YFSETQ come from the germline V gene. The CDR3 extends over 12 amino acids. CDR3 protein: CASRIGQGAPFF. DNA of the CDR3: TGCGCCAGCAGGATTGGACAGGGTGCCCCTTTTTTT.

The rearrangement links TRBV29-1 to TRBJ2-7; D perhaps matches TRBD2 (6 bases). Germline lookup yields CDR1 SQVTM and CDR2 ANQGSEA. V was clipped by 6 bases and J by 4 bases, with 13 bases between them. CDR3 length equals 12 residues. The CDR3 loop is CSVKSGPYEQYF. CDR3 coding DNA: TGCAGCGTCAAGAGCGGGCCGTACGAGCAGTACTTC.

The V and J genes are TRBV20-1 and TRBJ1-2; D is perhaps TRBD1 (5 bases). Trimming removed 3 bases from V and 2 bases from J, with 13 bases in between. The CDR3 is 14 amino acids. Germline loops: CDR1 DFQATT, CDR2 SNEGSKA (reference sequence). The chain's CDR3 is CSASEGSTNYGYTF. In DNA form, the CDR3 reads TGCAGTGCTAGTGAGGGGAGCACAAACTATGGCTACACCTTC.